Listed below are T cell receptor beta chains from one sample, sequenced in a study of HIV-infected children after antiretroviral therapy interruption. TCRdb reprocessed the 3' RACE reads with MiXCR, giving one entry per CDR3 protein. This table holds around 50,000 distinct CDR3 sequences, around 4.5% found once. The sample in question was CD45RA+ CD4+ T cells from PBMCs, pooled from several time points, obtained from a donor given antiretroviral therapy, either interrupted or continuous. The receptors come from a pool of human donors with HIV. The CDR3 runs from the conserved cysteine through the conserved F or W. A D gene is named only where the DNA matches it firmly. A row's size may be missing; if present it is once, few, many or a size class.

CASSGVVGGQYF TGTGCCAGCTCAGGGGTTGTCGGGGGCCAGTACTTC TRBJ2-7 . many TRBV18
CASSFSLSLTRDSTDTQYF TGTGCCAGCAGTTTCTCCCTCTCCTTAACCCGGGACAGCACAGATACGCAGTATTTT TRBJ2-3 . many TRBV28
CASSSPGQVVGTEAFF TGTGCCAGCAGCAGTCCGGGACAGGTGGTGGGCACTGAAGCTTTCTTT TRBJ1-1 TRBD1 many TRBV5-6
CASSPRTRETQYF TGTGCCAGCAGCCCAAGGACTAGAGAGACCCAGTACTTC TRBJ2-5 TRBD2 many TRBV7-2
CASSPFASGVGGEQFF TGCGCCAGCAGCCCCTTTGCTAGCGGGGTAGGGGGTGAGCAGTTCTTC TRBJ2-1 TRBD2 few TRBV5-1
CASSLADGANYGYTF TGTGCCAGCAGCTTAGCCGACGGAGCTAACTATGGCTACACCTTC TRBJ1-2 . many TRBV7-9
CASSPGSGGYTDTQYF TGTGCCAGCTCACCCGGTAGCGGGGGCTACACAGATACGCAGTATTTT TRBJ2-3 TRBD2 many TRBV18
CASSQPGHEAFF TGCGCCAGCAGCCAACCCGGACACGAAGCTTTCTTT TRBJ1-1 . many TRBV5-1
CASSGGATDPWGNEQFF TGTGCCAGCAGTGGGGGGGCGACCGACCCTTGGGGGAATGAGCAGTTCTTC TRBJ2-1 . many TRBV12-3/TRBV12-4
CASTRAPPEAFF TGTGCCAGCACGCGTGCCCCCCCTGAAGCTTTCTTT TRBJ1-1 . many TRBV12-3/TRBV12-4
CASSLGQGAVAFF TGCGCCAGCAGCTTGGGACAGGGGGCTGTGGCTTTCTTT TRBJ1-1 TRBD1 many TRBV5-1
CASSLGLAGGSQQFF TGTGCCAGCAGTTTGGGACTAGCGGGGGGTTCTCAGCAGTTCTTC TRBJ2-1 TRBD2 few TRBV6-5
CSASQETEAFF TGCAGTGCTAGTCAGGAAACTGAAGCTTTCTTT TRBJ1-1 . many TRBV20-1
CASTSGANVLTF TGTGCCAGCACATCTGGGGCCAACGTCCTGACTTTC TRBJ2-6 . many TRBV2
CASSYRPSLAEFF TGTGCCAGCAGTTATCGACCCTCCTTAGCTGAGTTCTTC TRBJ2-1 . . TRBV28
CASSLAGQGGQPQHF TGTGCCAGCAGCTTGGCGGGACAGGGTGGTCAGCCCCAGCATTTT TRBJ1-5 TRBD1 medium-sized TRBV7-2
CAWSRGRILPNEKLFF TGTGCCTGGAGCAGAGGCCGAATCCTCCCTAATGAAAAACTGTTTTTT TRBJ1-4 . few TRBV30
CASSLSRSSGDNEQFF TGTGCCAGCTCGCTGTCTAGATCTAGCGGGGATAATGAGCAGTTCTTC TRBJ2-1 TRBD2 many TRBV18
CATRLAGSTDTQYF TGTGCCACCCGACTAGCGGGGAGCACAGATACGCAGTATTTT TRBJ2-3 TRBD2 . TRBV11-1
CATSDTGTGHGYTF TGTGCCACCAGTGATACCGGGACAGGCCATGGCTACACCTTC TRBJ1-2 TRBD1 many TRBV24-1
CASSQDRLGSGINYGYTF TGTGCCAGCAGCCAAGATCGGTTGGGTTCGGGGATTAACTATGGCTACACCTTC TRBJ1-2 . many TRBV4-2
CASSPGLAGEDTQYF TGTGCCAGCAGCCCGGGACTAGCGGGGGAGGATACGCAGTATTTT TRBJ2-3 TRBD2 many TRBV7-3
CASSSNGEKLFF TGTGCCAGCAGCTCAAACGGCGAAAAACTGTTTTTT TRBJ1-4 . many TRBV7-9
CSARATSGGFEQYF TGCAGTGCTAGAGCTACTAGCGGGGGGTTCGAGCAGTACTTC TRBJ2-7 TRBD2 many TRBV20-1
CASSQSVAISGYTF TGTGCCAGCAGCCAGAGTGTAGCGATAAGTGGCTACACCTTC TRBJ1-2 . many TRBV3-1
CASSYDRGPNEQFF TGTGCCAGCAGCTACGACAGGGGGCCCAATGAGCAGTTCTTC TRBJ2-1 TRBD1 many TRBV12-3/TRBV12-4
CASTSTGTEERHYF TGTGCCAGCACTTCGACCGGGACAGAGGAACGACACTACTTC TRBJ2-7 TRBD1 few TRBV3-1
CASSPGLGTGASRGYTF TGTGCCAGCAGTCCTGGGCTAGGGACAGGGGCATCGAGAGGCTACACCTTC TRBJ1-2 TRBD1 many TRBV28
CASSVGQGGSPLHF TGTGCCAGCAGTGTCGGACAGGGCGGATCACCCCTCCACTTT TRBJ1-6 TRBD1 few TRBV6-1
CASSQPAVETQYF TGTGCCAGCAGCCAACCGGCGGTTGAGACCCAGTACTTC TRBJ2-5 . many TRBV3-1
CSVERNTEAFF TGCAGCGTTGAGCGGAACACTGAAGCTTTCTTT TRBJ1-1 . many TRBV29-1
CASALGLRGDEQYF TGTGCCAGCGCCCTGGGGCTCAGGGGAGACGAGCAGTACTTC TRBJ2-7 . many TRBV28
CASQRLTPPYEQYF TGTGCCAGCCAACGACTGACTCCTCCTTACGAGCAGTACTTC TRBJ2-7 . few TRBV6-1
CASGERVETQYF TGTGCCAGCGGGGAGAGAGTAGAGACCCAGTACTTC TRBJ2-5 . many TRBV12-3/TRBV12-4
CASSSMDFEQFF TGTGCCAGCAGCTCCATGGACTTTGAGCAGTTCTTC TRBJ2-1 . many TRBV5-6
CASSLGGQDHTQYF TGCGCCAGCAGCTTGGGTGGGCAGGATCATACGCAGTATTTT TRBJ2-3 . few TRBV5-1
CASSSGFASLASNQPQHF TGTGCCAGCAGTTCCGGATTCGCTTCCCTGGCGAGCAATCAGCCCCAGCATTTT TRBJ1-5 . many TRBV12-3/TRBV12-4
CASSLAGQGRNSPLHF TGTGCCAGCAGCTTAGCCGGACAGGGAAGGAATTCACCCCTCCACTTT TRBJ1-6 TRBD1 many TRBV7-9
CASSLAPGGVEQYF TGTGCCAGCAGTTTAGCGCCAGGGGGGGTCGAGCAGTACTTC TRBJ2-7 . many TRBV12-3/TRBV12-4
CASSLEGGNSPLHF TGTGCCAGCAGTTTAGAGGGTGGGAATTCACCCCTCCACTTT TRBJ1-6 . many TRBV12-3/TRBV12-4
CASSSRGIGSTDTQYF TGTGCCAGCTCATCCCGGGGAATTGGGAGCACAGATACGCAGTATTTT TRBJ2-3 . many TRBV18
CASSATGDSYNEQFF TGTGCCAGCAGCGCGACAGGCGACTCCTACAATGAGCAGTTCTTC TRBJ2-1 . many TRBV9
CASRLTGSYGYTF TGTGCCAGCAGGCTCACAGGCTCCTATGGCTACACCTTC TRBJ1-2 . many TRBV27
CASSVDGTTNEKLFF TGTGCCAGCAGCGTAGATGGTACTACTAATGAAAAACTGTTTTTT TRBJ1-4 . . TRBV9
CASSLGHQNTGELFF TGTGCCAGCAGCCTCGGACACCAGAACACCGGGGAGCTGTTTTTT TRBJ2-2 . many TRBV7-3
CSVEVGADTQYF TGCAGCGTTGAAGTGGGGGCAGATACGCAGTATTTT TRBJ2-3 . many TRBV29-1
CASSQVQGLYNEQFF TGCGCCAGCAGCCAAGTACAGGGCCTATACAATGAGCAGTTCTTC TRBJ2-1 . many TRBV4-1
CASSLQEETEAFF TGTGCCAGCAGCCTACAGGAAGAGACTGAAGCTTTCTTT TRBJ1-1 . many TRBV4-2
CASSFGGSTYEQYF TGTGCCAGCAGTTTTGGGGGTTCCACCTACGAGCAGTACTTC TRBJ2-7 . many TRBV28
CASSLGLEARGEKLFF TGTGCCAGCAGCTTGGGGCTCGAGGCCCGGGGTGAAAAACTGTTTTTT TRBJ1-4 . . TRBV5-4
CASSEPEAYGYTF TGCGCCAGCAGTGAACCCGAGGCCTATGGCTACACCTTC TRBJ1-2 . few TRBV10-2
CAVSLRTYGYTF TGTGCCGTAAGTTTAAGGACCTATGGCTACACCTTC TRBJ1-2 . many TRBV28
CASSPRPSGGTSTDTQYF TGCGCCAGCAGCCCGCGACCCAGCGGGGGGACGAGCACAGATACGCAGTATTTT TRBJ2-3 TRBD2 many TRBV5-1
CSPTPGAWNTEAFF TGCAGCCCTACCCCAGGGGCGTGGAACACTGAAGCTTTCTTT TRBJ1-1 . . TRBV29-1
CASSMRTSQGRSTDTQYF TGTGCCAGTAGTATGAGAACCTCACAGGGCCGTAGCACAGATACGCAGTATTTT TRBJ2-3 . many TRBV19
CSAGLARGGTTDTQYF TGCAGTGCCGGCCTCGCGCGGGGGGGGACCACAGATACGCAGTATTTT TRBJ2-3 TRBD2 . TRBV20-1
CASRPGTGSWNTEAFF TGTGCCAGCAGGCCAGGGACAGGGAGTTGGAACACTGAAGCTTTCTTT TRBJ1-1 TRBD1 many TRBV2
CASSPYPGTGGAGELFF TGTGCCAGCAGCCCTTATCCCGGGACAGGGGGCGCCGGGGAGCTGTTTTTT TRBJ2-2 TRBD1 many TRBV3-1
CASSPMDSSYNEQFF TGTGCCAGCAGCCCAATGGACAGTTCCTACAATGAGCAGTTCTTC TRBJ2-1 . many TRBV14